The 26 T cell receptor beta chains in this list originate from one sample, sequenced in a study of CD8+CD57+ T cells in acquired aplastic anemia. Genomic DNA acted as the template from which TCR beta VDJ combination and CDR3 sequence profiling were carried out. TCRdb independently ran MiXCR on the reads; one entry per CDR3 protein. The profile shows a few hundred thousand distinct CDR3 sequences, approximately 70% of them singletons. The sample taken for sequencing was sorted CD4+, CD8+, or CD8+CD57+ T cells (not recorded which) from PBMCs. Receptor source: a human donor in good health, serving as a control.

The chain carries TRBV5-1 and TRBJ1-2; no definite D call. This CDR3 comprises 16 residues. The ends were cut back, 0 bases at V and 1 base at J, with 13 bases in the middle. CDR1 and CDR2 (germline): SGHRS, YFSETQ. CDR3 region: CASSLAGDHGNYGYTF. The CDR3 DNA reads as TGCGCCAGCAGCTTGGCCGGAGATCATGGTAACTATGGCTACACCTTC.

As to this clonotype: Since the CDR3 does not end with the conserved phenylalanine or tryptophan, this likely comes from a read error. The limits of the CDR3 on the DNA are not certain, so only TCRdb's listed CDR3 is given. The chain employs TRBV2 and TRBJ2-1; no DNA check was done on the table's D call, TRBD1. CDR1 and CDR2 from the germline V gene are SNHLY and FYNNEI. The CDR3 spans 16 amino acids, including both terminal residues. CDR3 in amino acids: CASRTDRAEQYFGPGT.

This clonotype has a count of ten or more. V and J are TRBV27 and TRBJ1-2; 12 bases line up with TRBD1. Unmatched junction bases numbered 3, after V lost 3 bases and J lost 4 bases. CDR1 MNHEY and CDR2 SMNVEV come from the germline V gene (reference sequence). The CDR3 is made up of 15 amino acids. The CDR3 loop is CASSFGTGGAYGYTF. The CDR3 coding sequence is TGTGCCAGCAGTTTTGGGACAGGGGGCGCCTATGGCTACACCTTC.

A note on this clonotype: The junction departs from germline at one end; a sequencing error may be responsible. The chain uses TRBV7-3 and TRBJ1-4, with 10 nucleotides matching TRBD1. Germline values: CDR1 SGHTA, CDR2 FQGTGA. The CDR3 loop spans 15 amino acids. The CDR3 is CASRPGTGENEILFF. For the CDR3, the DNA is TGTGCCAGCAGGCCCGGGACAGGGGAGAATGAAATACTGTTTTTT. The whole variable domain, remainder taken from reference TRBV7-3 and TRBJ1-4, is GAGVSQTPSNKVTEKGKYVELRCDPISGHTALYWYRQSLGQGPEFLIYFQGTGAADDSGLPNDRFFAVRPEGSVSTLKIQRTERGDSAVYLCASRPGTGENEILFFGSGTQLSVL.

The chain carries TRBV4-3 and TRBJ2-1, with TRBD2 identical over 7 bases. The CDR3 loop spans 12 amino acids. The V gene's germline CDR1 is LGHNA and CDR2 YSLEER. Unmatched junction bases numbered 1, after V lost 11 bases and J lost 0 bases. CDR3 sequence reads: CACGGSYNEQFF. The CDR3 DNA reads as TGCGCCTGCGGGGGCTCCTACAATGAGCAGTTCTTC.

V is TRBV20-1 and J is TRBJ2-3; TRBD2 aligns across 10 bases. This CDR3 has 16 residues. Losses at the gene ends were 0 bases for V and 0 bases for J; bases not matched to a gene: 3. Germline CDR1 is DFQATT and CDR2 is SNEGSKA (reference sequence). Here the CDR3 reads CSAREPSGGSTDTQYF. CDR3 coding DNA: TGCAGTGCTAGAGAACCTAGCGGGGGAAGCACAGATACGCAGTATTTT.

The rearrangement joins TRBV2 to TRBJ1-5; no clear D gene. Trimming removed 5 bases from V and 2 bases from J, with 7 bases in between. The germline gives CDR1 SNHLY, CDR2 FYNNEI. CDR3 length: 13 amino acids. The DNA for the CDR3 is TGTGCCAGCAGTAACGATGGCAATCAGCCCCAGCATTTT. Amino acids: CASSNDGNQPQHF.

This chain connects TRBV10-2 to TRBJ2-5, with TRBD2 matching 9 bases. The CDR3 loop spans 13 amino acids. In germline, CDR1 is WSHSY, CDR2 SAAADI. Trimming cost V 10 bases and J 6 bases; bases outside gene matches: 9. This CDR3 is CATQTSGSQTQYF. The DNA for the CDR3 is TGCGCCACCCAGACTAGCGGTTCTCAGACCCAGTACTTC.

The chain has TRBV20-1 and TRBJ2-1; 7 nucleotides match TRBD2. CDR3 length equals 14 residues. Germline assignment: CDR1 DFQATT and CDR2 SNEGSKA (reference sequence). V shed 0 bases and J 3 bases; nucleotides not matched to a gene: 2. This CDR3 is CSAREAGFYNEQFF. DNA for the CDR3: TGCAGTGCTAGAGAAGCGGGGTTCTACAATGAGCAGTTCTTC.

V is TRBV20-1 and J is TRBJ1-6; 9 bases are shared with TRBD1. With V trimmed by 5 bases and J by 13 bases, 9 bases remained unmatched. This CDR3 spans 13 amino acids. The germline V gene has CDR1 DFQATT and CDR2 SNEGSKA (reference sequence). DNA of the CDR3: TGCAGTGCTGCGGACAGGGGACGAAATCCCCTCCACTTT. Translation gives CSAADRGRNPLHF.

This clonotype turned up a few times. This may be a read error: a much more frequent sequence differs by one nucleotide. The chain carries TRBV11-2 and TRBJ2-5; 8 bases align to TRBD2. The CDR3 loop spans 14 amino acids. CDR1 and CDR2 from the germline V gene are SGHAT and FQNNGV. The CDR3 DNA follows: TGTGCCAGCGGCTTCGGGGGGGCGCAAGAAACCCAGTACTTC. Translated: CASGFGGAQETQYF.

This clonotype was recorded a few times. The V call is TRBV29-1, the J call TRBJ2-7, with TRBD2 as a possible D gene (5 bases). CDR3 length: 10 residues. V was shortened by 2 bases and J by 7 bases, with 6 bases between the two germline ends. Germline CDR1 SQVTM, CDR2 ANQGSEA. The CDR3 loop is CSVESGEQYF. The CDR3 DNA follows: TGCAGCGTTGAATCGGGAGAGCAGTACTTC.

The chain employs TRBV19 and TRBJ1-4; D perhaps matches TRBD1 (6 bases). V was clipped by 2 bases and J by 4 bases, with 14 bases between them. CDR3 length equals 16 residues. Germline V gene data show CDR1 as LNHDA and CDR2 as SQIVND (reference sequence). The CDR3 region has the DNA TGTGCCAGTAGTATAAAGATGGGGGGCTTTAATGAAAAACTGTTTTTT. This encodes CASSIKMGGFNEKLFF. Full variable domain (missing parts from reference TRBV19 and TRBJ1-4): DGGITQSPKYLFRKEGQNVTLSCEQNLNHDAMYWYRQDPGQGLRLIYYSQIVNDFQKGDIAEGYSVSREKKESFPLTVTSAQKNPTAFYLCASSIKMGGFNEKLFFGSGTQLSVL.

The chain couples TRBV5-1 to TRBJ1-2; the match to TRBD1 covers 8 bases. The CDR3 length is 11 residues. Germline CDR1 reads SGHRS; CDR2 reads YFSETQ. Trimming removed 0 bases from V and 12 bases from J; junction bases left unmatched: 1. The CDR3 loop reads CASSLGTGNTF. CDR3 nucleotides: TGCGCCAGCAGCTTGGGGACAGGGAACACCTTC.

V gene TRBV19 combines with J gene TRBJ1-5; TRBD1 is a possible D gene (5 bases). This CDR3 is built from 15 residues. V lost 8 bases and J lost 0, with 14 bases in between. Germline V CDR1 and CDR2: LNHDA, SQIVND (reference sequence). In DNA form, the CDR3 reads TGTGCCAGTGCTGTGAAGGGGCGTAGCAATCAGCCCCAGCATTTT. This translates into CASAVKGRSNQPQHF.

The CDR3 is CATSREAAYEQYF. In DNA form, the CDR3 reads TGTGCCACCAGCAGAGAGGCAGCCTACGAGCAGTACTTC. V is TRBV15 and J is TRBJ2-7; D not certain. Trimming cost V 0 bases and J 2 bases, with 5 bases left between them. The length of the CDR3 is 13 residues. Germline CDR1 is LNHNV and CDR2 is YYDKDF (reference sequence).

This clonotype was observed a few times. V is TRBV10-3 and J is TRBJ1-4; D is uncertain. Germline CDR1 reads ENHRY; CDR2 reads SYGVKD. The V end lost 5 bases, the J end lost 8 bases, and 6 bases lay between the germline ends. CDR3 length equals 11 residues. CDR3 in amino acids: CAISRNEKLFF. The CDR3 nucleotides read TGTGCCATCAGTCGCAACGAAAAACTGTTTTTT.

The rearrangement links TRBV3-1 to TRBJ2-1, with 11 bases aligning to TRBD2. This CDR3 region has 18 residues. V trimming: 4 bases; J trimming: 4 bases; junction bases outside the gene matches: 12. Germline CDR1 LGHDT, CDR2 YNNKEL (reference sequence). The CDR3 DNA sequence: TGTGCCAGCAGCCCCATGTTGAGTAGCGGGGGGGATTACAATGAGCAGTTCTTC. Translated, it gives CASSPMLSSGGDYNEQFF.

The V and J genes are TRBV12-3 or TRBV12-4 and TRBJ1-4; D remains ambiguous. V lost 0 bases to trimming and J lost 13 bases, with 9 bases between them. CDR3 length: 12 residues. The CDR3 DNA reads TGTGCCAGCAGTTTAGCGGGAGCGGGACTGTTTTTT. Translated, it gives CASSLAGAGLFF.

This clonotype was detected only a few times. A read error is possible here, since a much larger clone lies one base away. V and J are TRBV7-2 and TRBJ1-2; 11 bases line up with TRBD1. CDR1 SGHTA and CDR2 FQGNSA come from the germline V gene. This CDR3 has 15 amino acids. The junction had 10 bases not matched to a gene; V was cut back by 5 bases and J by 8 bases. Here the CDR3 reads CASSAGQGGVGGYTF. Here the CDR3 DNA reads TGTGCCAGCAGCGCGGGACAGGGGGGAGTAGGAGGCTACACCTTC.

The CDR3 DNA sequence: TGTGCCACCAGCAGAGGAACAGGGACCAATTCACCCCTCCACTTT. Amino acid sequence: CATSRGTGTNSPLHF. The gene calls are TRBV15 and TRBJ1-6; possible D gene TRBD1, 6 bases. The germline CDR1 and CDR2 sequences are LNHNV and YYDKDF (reference sequence). Trimming shortened V by 1 base and J by 7 bases, and 11 bases separated the two germline ends. The CDR3 sequence is 15 residues long. Combining the CDR3 with reference TRBV15 and TRBJ1-6 gives the whole variable domain DAMVIQNPRYQVTQFGKPVTLSCSQTLNHNVMYWYQQKSSQAPKLLFHYYDKDFNNEADTPDNFQSRRPNTSFCFLDIRSPGLGDTAMYLCATSRGTGTNSPLHFGNGTRLTVT.

This clonotype was detected ten times or more. The chain carries TRBV20-1 and TRBJ2-5, with unresolved D. CDR1 and CDR2 (germline): DFQATT, SNEGSKA (reference sequence). The CDR3 is 14 amino acids. The germline V and J ends were trimmed by 0 bases and 2 bases, with 10 bases remaining between them. CDR3 sequence reads: CSAREGGVQETQYF. The CDR3 DNA reads as TGCAGTGCTAGAGAGGGCGGAGTACAAGAGACCCAGTACTTC.

Concerning this clonotype itself: One junction end disagrees with the germline gene, perhaps due to a read error. The chain uses TRBV7-6 and TRBJ1-6; D possibly corresponds to TRBD1 (5 bases). This CDR3 contains 14 residues. Germline CDR1 SGHVS, CDR2 FNYEAQ. The CDR3 coding sequence is TGTGCCAGCAGCCTCGGGACCGAGTACACTAATTCACCCTTT. This sequence encodes CASSLGTEYTNSPF.

The chain uses TRBV12-3 or TRBV12-4 and TRBJ2-2; D might be TRBD1 (5 bases). The V end lost 7 bases, the J end lost 4 bases, and 13 bases lay between the germline ends. The CDR3 runs to 14 residues. The CDR3 nucleotides read TGTGCCAGCACCCTCGGCAGGGCCACCGGGGAGCTGTTTTTT. Residues: CASTLGRATGELFF.

The chain carries TRBV4-2 and TRBJ1-3, with a possible D match to TRBD1 (6 bases). Per the germline V gene, CDR1 is LGHNA and CDR2 is YNFKEQ. The CDR3 has 16 amino acids. V lost 5 bases and J lost 0, with 14 bases in between. The CDR3, as DNA: TGTGCCAGCAGCTTAGCGGCGGGGGCCTCTGGAAACACCATATATTTT. It encodes CASSLAAGASGNTIYF.

The chain couples TRBV7-2 to TRBJ1-5; TRBD1 agrees at 10 bases. The CDR3 spans 15 residues. The germline gives CDR1 SGHTA, CDR2 FQGNSA. Trimming took 5 bases from V and 6 from J; bases not matched to a gene: 7. CDR3 protein: CASSPPWTGGQPQHF. The DNA of the CDR3 is TGTGCCAGCAGCCCACCATGGACAGGGGGTCAGCCCCAGCATTTT.